Described below is a single TCR beta chain sequence and its context. What it binds is unknown. The data originate from a study of shared clonotypes between healthy human individuals. Study-level findings and limits: Sharing across four donors was highest in naive CD4 (around 5%) and lowest in memory CD8 (approximately 0.4%). Across subsets, estimated richness was generally greater for naive than for memory populations.

Every donor, a Caucasian adult, lived in Nashville, Tennessee. Memory CD4+ cells were the fraction left after CD45RA+ naive selection. Germline-derived CDR1 and CDR2 are MDHEN and SYDVKM. Between the trimmed V and J ends, which lost 2 bases and 3 bases, there was a span of 11 bases. The CDR3 covers 14 residues. Clones were sequenced by immunoSEQ multiplex PCR, and TCRdb holds only the in-frame ones, with some missing. Of nearly 750,000 clones in the sample, 55% to 80% were seen once. V usage is TRBV28 and J usage is TRBJ2-7, with a possible D match to TRBD1 (6 bases). This TCR derives from a woman in her 30s in good health. Source material: memory CD4+ T cells sorted from blood. Indicated subset: CD45RA-negative fraction. CDR3 coding DNA: TGTGCCAGCAGTTTAATGGGACAACTCTACGAGCAGTACTTC. This codes for CASSLMGQLYEQYF.